This entry concerns a single T cell receptor (beta chain). The data were produced by immunoSEQ multiplex PCR, yet TCRdb's version contains in-frame clones alone and is incomplete. Of roughly 180,000 clones in the sample, roughly 84% were seen once. The sample belongs to a study of blood T cell repertoires in COVID-19. The sequence was collected from a man older than 75 with COVID-19, enrolled during active disease. The sample consisted of peripheral blood.

The DNA of the CDR3 is TGTGCCAGCAGACAGGGGGCCCCCTCCTACGAGCAGTACTTC. As protein: CASRQGAPSYEQYF. The rearrangement links TRBV6-5 to TRBJ2-7; 9 bases are a match to TRBD1. The CDR3 is 14 amino acids. V lost 6 bases and J lost 0; bases outside the gene matches: 3. Germline-derived CDR1 and CDR2 are MNHEY and SVGAGI.